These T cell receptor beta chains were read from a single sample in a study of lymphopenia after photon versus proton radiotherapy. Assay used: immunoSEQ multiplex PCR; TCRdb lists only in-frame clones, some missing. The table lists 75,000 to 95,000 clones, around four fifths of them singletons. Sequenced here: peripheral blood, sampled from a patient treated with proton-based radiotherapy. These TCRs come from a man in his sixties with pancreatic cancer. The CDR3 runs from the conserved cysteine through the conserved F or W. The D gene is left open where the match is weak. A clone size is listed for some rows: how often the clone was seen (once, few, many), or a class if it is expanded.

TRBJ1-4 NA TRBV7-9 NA CASSLEGGREKLFF TGTGCCAGCAGCCTAGAGGGGGGCCGGGAAAAACTGTTTTTT
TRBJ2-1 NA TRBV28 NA CASSNRGLNEQFF TGTGCCAGCAGTAACCGGGGCCTAAATGAGCAGTTCTTC
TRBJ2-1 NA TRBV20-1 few CSARIGTQQFF TGCAGTGCTAGAATCGGGACTCAGCAGTTCTTC
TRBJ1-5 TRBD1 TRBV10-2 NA CASSGGPQGSYNQPQHF TGCGCCAGCAGTGGGGGGCCACAGGGGAGCTATAATCAGCCCCAGCATTTT
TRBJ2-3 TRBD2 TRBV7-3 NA CASSLSGRSDTQYF TGTGCCAGCAGCTTAAGCGGGAGGTCAGATACGCAGTATTTT
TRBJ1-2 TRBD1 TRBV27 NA CASSADRAKGIYGYTF TGTGCCAGCAGTGCGGACAGGGCAAAGGGGATCTATGGCTACACCTTC
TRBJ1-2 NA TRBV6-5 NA CASRQGPNYGYTF TGTGCCAGCAGACAGGGCCCTAACTATGGCTACACCTTC
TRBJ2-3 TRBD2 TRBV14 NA CASSQDRRLAGEGTQYF TGTGCCAGCAGCCAAGATCGGAGACTAGCGGGAGAGGGTACGCAGTATTTT
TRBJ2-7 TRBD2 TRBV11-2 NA CASSLSTSGIYEQYF TGTGCCAGCAGCTTAAGTACTAGCGGAATCTACGAGCAGTACTTC
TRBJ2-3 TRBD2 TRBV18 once CASSPRTSGSTDTQYF TGTGCCAGCTCACCACGGACTAGCGGGTCCACAGATACGCAGTATTTT
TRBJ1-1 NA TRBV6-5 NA CASSYSRRLNTEAFF TGTGCCAGCAGTTACTCGCGACGGTTGAACACTGAAGCTTTCTTT
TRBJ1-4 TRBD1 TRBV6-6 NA CASSAGTGREKLFF TGTGCCAGCAGCGCCGGGACAGGACGTGAAAAACTGTTTTTT
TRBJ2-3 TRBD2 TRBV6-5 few CASSQGLEGTQYF TGTGCCAGCAGTCAAGGACTAGAGGGTACGCAGTATTTT
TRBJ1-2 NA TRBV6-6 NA CASSHRAMNYGYTF TGTGCCAGCAGTCACAGGGCAATGAACTATGGCTACACCTTC
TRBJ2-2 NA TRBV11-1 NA CASSRDKVGTGELFF TGTGCCAGCAGTCGGGATAAGGTGGGGACCGGGGAGCTGTTTTTT
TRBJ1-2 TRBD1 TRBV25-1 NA CASSNTQGASGYTF TGTGCCAGCTCCAATACACAGGGGGCGTCAGGCTACACCTTC
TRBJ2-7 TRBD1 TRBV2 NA CASAGTGSDEQYF TGTGCCAGCGCCGGGACAGGGAGTGACGAGCAGTACTTC
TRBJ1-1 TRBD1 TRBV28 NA CASSSRDSEAFF TGTGCCAGCAGCTCGCGGGACAGTGAAGCTTTCTTT
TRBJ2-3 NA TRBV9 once CASSVGHGADTQYF TGTGCCAGCAGCGTGGGCCACGGTGCAGATACGCAGTATTTT
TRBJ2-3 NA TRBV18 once CASSREPGTSTDTQYF TGTGCCAGCTCACGGGAGCCGGGCACTAGCACAGATACGCAGTATTTT
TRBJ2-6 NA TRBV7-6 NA CASSSGVGGAGANVLTF TGTGCCAGCAGCTCAGGAGTCGGGGGCGCTGGGGCCAACGTCCTGACTTTC
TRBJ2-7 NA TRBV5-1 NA CASSLDGTLGEQYF TGCGCCAGCAGCTTGGACGGGACCCTAGGCGAGCAGTACTTC
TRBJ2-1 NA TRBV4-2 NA CASSKDSDEQFF TGTGCCAGCAGCAAAGACAGTGATGAGCAGTTCTTC
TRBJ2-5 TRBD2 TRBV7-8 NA CASSSPGLAGGGGETQYF TGTGCCAGCAGCTCCCCGGGACTAGCGGGAGGCGGTGGGGAGACCCAGTACTTC
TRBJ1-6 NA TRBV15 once CATSRDLESRSYNSPLHF TGTGCCACCAGCAGAGATTTGGAGTCTCGGTCCTATAATTCACCCCTCCACTTT
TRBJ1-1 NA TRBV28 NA CASRSLTSPEAFF TGTGCCAGCAGGTCCCTCACATCCCCTGAAGCTTTCTTT
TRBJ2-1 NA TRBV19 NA CASRNEAGSAYNEQFF TGTGCCAGTCGGAACGAGGCGGGATCGGCCTACAATGAGCAGTTCTTC
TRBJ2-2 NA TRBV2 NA CASKANSGELFF TGTGCCAGTAAAGCCAACTCCGGGGAGCTGTTTTTT
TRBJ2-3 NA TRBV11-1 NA CASSLAPRETDTQYF TGTGCCAGCAGCTTAGCCCCCCGGGAGACAGATACGCAGTATTTT
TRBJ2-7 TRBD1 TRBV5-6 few CASSYRGSPRYEQYF TGTGCCAGCAGCTACAGGGGCTCGCCCCGCTACGAGCAGTACTTC
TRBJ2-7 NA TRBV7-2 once CASSQKRYEQYF TGTGCCAGCAGTCAAAAACGCTACGAGCAGTACTTC
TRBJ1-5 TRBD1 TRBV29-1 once CSARTGVSNQPQHF TGCAGCGCTCGGACAGGGGTTAGCAATCAGCCCCAGCATTTT
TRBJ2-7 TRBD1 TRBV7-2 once CASSSRQTGGWHEQYF TGTGCCAGCAGCTCCCGCCAGACAGGGGGCTGGCACGAGCAGTACTTC
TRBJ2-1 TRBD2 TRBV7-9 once CASSLADGLAERVNEQFF TGTGCCAGCAGCTTAGCCGACGGACTAGCGGAACGTGTCAATGAGCAGTTCTTC
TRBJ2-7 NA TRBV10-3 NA CAISDGRAAYEQYF TGTGCCATCAGTGACGGCAGGGCAGCCTACGAGCAGTACTTC
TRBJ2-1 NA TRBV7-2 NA CASSSYGEQFF TGTGCCAGCAGCTCATATGGAGAGCAGTTCTTC
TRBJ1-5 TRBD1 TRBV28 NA CASSLWAGGGPDQPQHF TGTGCCAGCAGTTTATGGGCAGGGGGCGGCCCCGATCAGCCCCAGCATTTT
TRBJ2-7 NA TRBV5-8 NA CASSLIYEQYF TGTGCCAGCAGCTTGATCTACGAGCAGTACTTC
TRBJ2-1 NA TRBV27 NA CASSSEPYNEQFF TGTGCCAGCAGTTCTGAGCCGTACAATGAGCAGTTCTTC
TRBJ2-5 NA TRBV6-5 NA CATRWTPLAETQYF TGTGCCACCCGCTGGACACCCCTTGCAGAGACCCAGTACTTC
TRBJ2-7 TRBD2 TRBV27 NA CASSPRASGGSGLRSGYEQYF TGTGCCAGCAGTCCGCGTGCCTCGGGGGGAAGCGGTCTCCGTTCCGGCTACGAGCAGTACTTC
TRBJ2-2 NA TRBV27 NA CASSLGQLNTGELFF TGTGCCAGCAGTTTAGGACAGCTAAACACCGGGGAGCTGTTTTTT
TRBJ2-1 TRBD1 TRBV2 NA CASSPDRVHEQFF TGTGCCAGCAGTCCGGACAGGGTCCATGAGCAGTTCTTC
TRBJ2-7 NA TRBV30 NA CAWSVGPAEQYF TGTGCCTGGAGTGTAGGTCCAGCCGAGCAGTACTTC
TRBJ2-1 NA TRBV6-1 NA CASNVGTPAGEQFF TGTGCCAGCAACGTAGGGACTCCCGCCGGAGAGCAGTTCTTC
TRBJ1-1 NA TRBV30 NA CAWSVLPANTEAFF TGTGCCTGGAGTGTACTCCCAGCGAACACTGAAGCTTTCTTT
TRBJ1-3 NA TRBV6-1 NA CATRTSSRGNTIYF TGTGCCACTCGGACATCCTCAAGAGGAAACACCATATATTTT
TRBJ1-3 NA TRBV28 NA CASSLGQTSGNTIYF TGTGCCAGCAGTTTAGGACAGACCTCTGGAAACACCATATATTTT
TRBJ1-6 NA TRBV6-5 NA CASSRELGSPLHF TGTGCCAGCAGCAGGGAGTTGGGTTCACCCCTCCACTTT
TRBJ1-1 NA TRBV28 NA CASFELPVGGEAFF TGTGCCAGCTTCGAGCTGCCAGTTGGCGGTGAAGCTTTCTTT
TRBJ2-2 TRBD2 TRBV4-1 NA CASSQRTSGRGTGELFF TGCGCCAGCAGCCAACGAACTAGCGGGAGGGGTACCGGGGAGCTGTTTTTT
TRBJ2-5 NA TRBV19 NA CASTQQGGAETQYF TGTGCCAGTACCCAACAGGGAGGGGCAGAGACCCAGTACTTC
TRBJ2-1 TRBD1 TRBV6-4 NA CASSETPTGINEQFF TGTGCCAGCAGTGAGACCCCGACAGGGATAAATGAGCAGTTCTTC
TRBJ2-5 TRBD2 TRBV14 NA CASSQVAGQETQYF TGTGCCAGCAGCCAAGTAGCGGGACAAGAGACCCAGTACTTC